The sequence of this T cell receptor (beta chain) was determined in a study of regulatory T cells in long-lasting Graves disease. This clonotype was seen a few times. Researchers made TCR beta libraries by using iRepertoire HTBI primers and running Arm-PCR on CDR3 regions. Each CDR3 protein is one row after TCRdb ran MiXCR on the multiplex PCR reads. This sample has roughly 440,000 distinct CDR3 sequences, with about 17% found just once. Time point indicated: newly diagnosed GD, antithyroid drugs for less than 3 months. PBMC RNA served as the TCR library source. Investigators report Graves' disease was diagnosed under American Thyroid Association guidelines. CDR3 length: 16 residues. The germline CDR1 and CDR2 sequences are MNHNS and SASEGT. The V segment lost 8 bases and the J segment 5 bases; nucleotides outside the gene matches: 13. This same sample was also taken into another study, of T cells in Graves' hyperthyroidism and ophthalmopathy.

The origin of this receptor is a woman under 30 with Graves disease. The rearrangement uses TRBV6-1 and TRBJ1-5; 9 nucleotides line up with TRBD1. The sequenced sample was peripheral blood mononuclear cells (PBMCs), obtained at new diagnosis, from a patient treated with antithyroid drugs. The CDR3 protein is CASGSLTGGFYQPQHF. For the CDR3, the DNA is TGTGCCAGCGGGTCCCTGACAGGGGGTTTTTATCAGCCCCAGCATTTT.